The rows below give T cell receptor beta chains drawn from one sample of a study of vaccination effects on CD4 cells after COVID-19. The antigens of these receptors remain unknown. TCRdb's table, derived via immunoSEQ multiplex PCR, lists solely in-frame clones and lacks some. The profile shows some 49,000 clones, roughly 80% of them singletons. The specimen comprised CD4+ T cells from PBMCs cultured without peptide, sampled before COVID-19 vaccination. Every receptor here comes from a human donor who had a prior SARS-CoV-2 infection. Each CDR3 is given with its conserved first and last residue. D genes are given only for firm matches. Clone sizes are given selectively: once, few, many, or a class where the clone is expanded.

>TRBV10-3|TRBJ2-1|-|-
TGTGCCATCAGCATCGGACAGCAATTTGGAAATGAGCAGTTCTTC
CAISIGQQFGNEQFF
>TRBV13|TRBJ2-7|-|-
TGTGCCAGCAGCTTCTACTACGAGCAGTACTTC
CASSFYYEQYF
>TRBV7-6|TRBJ2-7|TRBD1|-
TGTGCCAGCAGCTTAGTCCAGGACAGGGAGCAGTACTTC
CASSLVQDREQYF
>TRBV5-4|TRBJ2-7|TRBD1|-
TGTGCCAGCAGCTTGGCGGGGACAGGGCCAGGCGCGCAGTACTTC
CASSLAGTGPGAQYF
>TRBV11-2|TRBJ2-3|-|-
TGTGCCAGCAGCTCTCGAATAGCGGTAGGCACAGATACGCAGTATTTT
CASSSRIAVGTDTQYF
>TRBV7-9|TRBJ2-7|-|-
TGTGCCAGCAGCTTTCCGGGAACCGAGCAGTACTTC
CASSFPGTEQYF
>TRBV7-2|TRBJ1-2|-|-
TGTGCCAGCAGCCAATCGGCGGGGGGGGGCTACACCTTC
CASSQSAGGGYTF
>TRBV6-5|TRBJ1-3|-|-
TGTGCCAGCAGTTACGCCGGGGATGGAAACACCATATATTTT
CASSYAGDGNTIYF
>TRBV2|TRBJ2-5|-|-
TGTGCCAGCAGCTTCATAGAGTCCGGGACCCAGTACTTC
CASSFIESGTQYF
>TRBV2|TRBJ1-6|-|once
TGTGCCAGCGGGGTGGAAGGTTATAATTCACCCCTCCACTTT
CASGVEGYNSPLHF
>TRBV5-1|TRBJ2-2|TRBD1|-
TGCGCCAGCCGACTACAGGGGGCGAGCACCGGGGAGCTGTTTTTT
CASRLQGASTGELFF
>TRBV3-1/TRBV3-2|TRBJ2-3|-|-
TGTGCCAGCAGCCAAGCAGGAACTAGGGGTGCTACGCAGTATTTT
CASSQAGTRGATQYF
>TRBV6-6|TRBJ2-2|TRBD2|-
TGTGCCAGCAGTCACACAAGCGGGATCCTCACCGGGGAGCTGTTTTTT
CASSHTSGILTGELFF
>TRBV6-5|TRBJ2-1|-|few
TGTGCCAGTCGGGGTAGCTCCTACAATGAGCAGTTCTTC
CASRGSSYNEQFF
>TRBV2|TRBJ1-1|TRBD1|-
TGTGCCAGCACCAGGGGGGAGAACACTGAAGCTTTCTTT
CASTRGENTEAFF
>TRBV4-3|TRBJ2-7|TRBD1|few
TGCGCCAGCAGCCAAGCTGCGGGACAGGGACGCGAGCAGTACTTC
CASSQAAGQGREQYF
>TRBV5-1|TRBJ2-7|TRBD2|once
TGCGCCAGCAGCTTGACCCTAGCGGGGGGCTTTGGCGAGCAGTACTTC
CASSLTLAGGFGEQYF
>TRBV7-3|TRBJ2-1|-|few
TGTGCCAGCAGCTTAAGGGGCGACGCCTACAATGAGCAGTTCTTC
CASSLRGDAYNEQFF
>TRBV19|TRBJ1-5|TRBD1|-
TGTGCCAGTAGTATTCGACAGGGGATGGGGAGCAATCAGCCCCAGCATTTT
CASSIRQGMGSNQPQHF
>TRBV5-4|TRBJ1-6|TRBD1|few
TGTGCCAGCAGCTCGTCTTCACAGGGGAGAGATTCACCCCTCCACTTT
CASSSSSQGRDSPLHF
>TRBV18|TRBJ1-1|-|-
TGTGCCAGCTCACTAATCGGTGCTGAAGCTTTCTTT
CASSLIGAEAFF
>TRBV5-5|TRBJ2-1|TRBD2|-
TGTGCCAGCAGCTTGGGTTATGGGGACTACTATGAGCAGTTCTTC
CASSLGYGDYYEQFF
>TRBV11-2|TRBJ2-5|-|-
TGTGCCAGCGGCCCTGGGGAGACCCAGTACTTC
CASGPGETQYF
>TRBV28|TRBJ1-5|TRBD1|-
TGTGCCAGCAACACAGGGGGAGGTCAGCCCCAGCATTTT
CASNTGGGQPQHF
>TRBV18|TRBJ1-3|-|-
TGTGCCAGCTCACCGGTTTCGGGGGGCTCCCTCTCTGGAAACACCATATATTTT
CASSPVSGGSLSGNTIYF